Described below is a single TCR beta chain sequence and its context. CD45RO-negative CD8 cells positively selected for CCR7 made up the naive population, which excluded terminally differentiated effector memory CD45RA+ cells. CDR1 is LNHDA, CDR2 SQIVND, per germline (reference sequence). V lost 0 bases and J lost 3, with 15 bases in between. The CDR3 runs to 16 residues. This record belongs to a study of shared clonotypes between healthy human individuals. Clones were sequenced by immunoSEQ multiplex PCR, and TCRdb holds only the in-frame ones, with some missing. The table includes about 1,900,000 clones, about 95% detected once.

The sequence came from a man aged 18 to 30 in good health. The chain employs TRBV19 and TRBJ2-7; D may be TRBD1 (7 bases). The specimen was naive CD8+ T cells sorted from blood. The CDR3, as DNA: TGTGCCAGTAGTATAGATGGAGCAGGGGGACTCTACGAGCAGTACTTC. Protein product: CASSIDGAGGLYEQYF.